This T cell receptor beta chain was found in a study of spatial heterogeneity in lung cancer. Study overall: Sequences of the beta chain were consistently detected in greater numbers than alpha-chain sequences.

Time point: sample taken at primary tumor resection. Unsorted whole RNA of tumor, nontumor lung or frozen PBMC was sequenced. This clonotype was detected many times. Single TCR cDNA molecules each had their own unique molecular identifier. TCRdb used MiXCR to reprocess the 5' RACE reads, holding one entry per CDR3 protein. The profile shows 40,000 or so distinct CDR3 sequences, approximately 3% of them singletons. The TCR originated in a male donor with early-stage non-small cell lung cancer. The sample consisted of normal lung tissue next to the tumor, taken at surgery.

CDR3 coding DNA: TGTGCCAGCACTCGAATGAGGGAAGAGACCCAGTACTTC. As protein: CASTRMREETQYF. The chain has TRBV2 and TRBJ2-5; TRBD2 might be the D (5 bases). In germline, CDR1 is SNHLY, CDR2 FYNNEI. The CDR3 is made up of 13 amino acids. With 7 bases removed from V and 3 bases from J, the gap between germline ends came to 12 bases.